Each of the 30 T cell receptor beta chains below was sequenced from the same sample in a study of CD8+CD57+ T cells in acquired aplastic anemia. Genomic DNA was employed as the template in profiling TCR beta VDJ and CDR3. TCRdb re-derived calls from the reads in MiXCR, one entry per CDR3 protein. The sample shows roughly 250,000 distinct CDR3 sequences, 82% of them seen only once. Patients who underwent sequencing had shown CD8+CD57+ cell expansion by flow cytometry. The sequenced sample was sorted CD4+, CD8+, or CD8+CD57+ T cells (not recorded which) from PBMCs. These receptors were taken from a human donor with aplastic anemia.

The chain employs TRBV7-9 and TRBJ2-3; 7 bases map to TRBD2. The CDR3 sequence is 14 residues long. V lost 6 bases to trimming and J lost 2 bases; unmatched junction nucleotides: 5. The germline V gene encodes CDR1 SEHNR and CDR2 FQNEAQ (reference sequence). The CDR3, as DNA: TGTGCCAGCAGGGGACTATCGGACACAGATACGCAGTATTTT. It is translated as CASRGLSDTDTQYF.

This clonotype was counted a single time. The chain has TRBV5-6 and TRBJ2-3; 9 bases align to TRBD1. With 0 bases clipped from V and 2 bases from J, the junction kept 4 bases outside the gene matches. CDR3 size: 16 residues. Germline CDR1 and CDR2: SGHDT and YYEEEE. The DNA of the CDR3 is TGTGCCAGCAGCTTGGGGACAGGGGATGACACAGATACGCAGTATTTT. Its protein is CASSLGTGDDTDTQYF. The full variable domain, rest sourced from reference TRBV5-6 and TRBJ2-3, is DAGVTQSPTHLIKTRGQQVTLRCSPKSGHDTVSWYQQALGQGPQFIFQYYEEEERQRGNFPDRFSGHQFPNYSSELNVNALLLGDSALYLCASSLGTGDDTDTQYFGPGTRLTVL.

The chain joins TRBV5-5 to TRBJ1-5; D unresolved. Germline V gene sequence: CDR1 SGHKS, CDR2 YYEKEE (reference sequence). Trimming shortened V by 4 bases and J by 2 bases, and 10 bases separated the two germline ends. The CDR3 extends over 14 amino acids. CDR3 coding DNA: TGTGCCAGCAGCCTTTATTACGGCAATCAGCCCCAGCATTTT. Its protein is CASSLYYGNQPQHF. Together with reference TRBV5-5 and TRBJ1-5, the CDR3 gives the full variable domain: DAGVTQSPTHLIKTRGQQVTLRCSPISGHKSVSWYQQVLGQGPQFIFQYYEKEERGRGNFPDRFSARQFPNYSSELNVNALLLGDSALYLCASSLYYGNQPQHFGDGTRLSIL.

At least ten counts were recorded for this clonotype. It is likely a read error, because the conserved phenylalanine at the end of the CDR3 is missing. The DNA is omitted, as the CDR3 cannot be located on it reliably, and the CDR3 follows TCRdb's listing. The chain joins TRBV7-9 to TRBJ2-3; the D call TRBD2 from the table was never checked on the DNA. Germline CDR1 reads SEHNR; CDR2 reads FQNEAQ (reference sequence). 12 amino acids form the CDR3, both terminal residues included. CDR3 amino acids: CASSFQRSGGSD.

V usage is TRBV27 and J usage is TRBJ1-2; D not resolved. The germline gives CDR1 MNHEY, CDR2 SMNVEV (reference sequence). Trimming left V 5 bases short and J 6 bases short, with 19 bases between. The CDR3 totals 15 residues. The CDR3 DNA sequence: TGTGCCAGCAGTCCCAGCAGACCTCAGGTCCATGGCTACACCTTC. As protein: CASSPSRPQVHGYTF.

This CDR3 is CASSGGDRSFYEQYF. In DNA form, the CDR3 reads TGCGCCAGCAGCGGTGGGGACAGATCTTTCTACGAGCAGTACTTC. The chain links TRBV5-1 to TRBJ2-7; the match to TRBD1 covers 7 bases. V lost 4 bases, J lost 3 bases, and 10 bases stayed unmatched. Looked up from germline, CDR1 is SGHRS and CDR2 is YFSETQ. The CDR3 loop spans 15 amino acids. The whole variable domain, filled in from reference TRBV5-1 and TRBJ2-7, reads KAGVTQTPRYLIKTRGQQVTLSCSPISGHRSVSWYQQTPGQGLQFLFEYFSETQRNKGNFPGRFSGRQFSNSRSEMNVSTLELGDSALYLCASSGGDRSFYEQYFGPGTRLTVT.

The chain uses TRBV15 and TRBJ2-1, with 12 bases aligning to TRBD2. In germline, CDR1 is LNHNV, CDR2 YYDKDF (reference sequence). Trimming cost V 3 bases and J 7 bases; bases outside gene matches: 7. This CDR3 region has 16 residues. CDR3 sequence: CATSRGPSGRDNEQFF. The CDR3 DNA reads TGTGCCACCAGCAGGGGACCTAGCGGGAGGGATAATGAGCAGTTCTTC.

The rearrangement uses TRBV12-3 or TRBV12-4 and TRBJ2-2; D possibly corresponds to TRBD2 (6 bases). This CDR3 region has 15 residues. V shed 6 bases and J shed 6 bases, with 17 bases lying between them. CDR3 region: CASSFGGGTAGELFF. The CDR3 DNA reads as TGTGCCAGCAGCTTCGGGGGAGGTACCGCCGGGGAGCTGTTTTTT.

To note about this clonotype: The missing conserved phenylalanine or tryptophan at the end of this CDR3 makes a read error likely. No DNA is shown, since the ends of the CDR3 on it are uncertain; the CDR3 is the one TCRdb lists. The chain uses TRBV7-3 and TRBJ2-6. A total of 12 residues make up the CDR3, ends included. Per germline, CDR1 SGHTA and CDR2 FQGTGA. CDR3 in amino acids: CASSQGANVQTL.

Comment on this clonotype: The final CDR3 position lacks the conserved phenylalanine or tryptophan, pointing to a likely read error. The limits of the CDR3 on the DNA are not certain, so only TCRdb's listed CDR3 is given. This chain links TRBV9 with TRBJ2-5; TRBD1 is the table's D call and was not checked against the DNA. Per germline, CDR1 SGDLS and CDR2 YYNGEE. The CDR3 contains 13 residues when both ends are counted. CDR3 residues: CATSGGAGQGGNI.

Turning to this clonotype: A junction end diverges from the germline sequence, so it may reflect a read error. The gene calls are TRBV9 and TRBJ2-3, with D possibly being TRBD1 or TRBD2 (5 bases each). Germline values: CDR1 SGDLS, CDR2 YYNGEE. The CDR3 length is 14 residues. The CDR3 sequence: CASSSVRGSDTEHF. DNA for the CDR3: TGTGCCAGCAGTAGCGTCCGGGGCTCCGACACTGAGCATTTT.

This rearrangement joins TRBV2 to TRBJ2-3, with 7 bases that match TRBD2. Germline V CDR1 and CDR2: SNHLY, FYNNEI. The CDR3 has 13 amino acids. CDR3 sequence reads: CARGAGATDTQYF. DNA of the CDR3: TGTGCGAGGGGCGCGGGAGCGACAGATACGCAGTATTTT.

V usage is TRBV7-9 and J usage is TRBJ1-2, with a possible D match to TRBD1 (5 bases). V lost 3 bases and J lost 14, with 25 bases in between. The germline V gene encodes CDR1 SEHNR and CDR2 FQNEAQ (reference sequence). This CDR3 contains 15 residues. The CDR3 loop is CASSLTWGDYYGQTF. The CDR3, as DNA: TGTGCCAGCAGCTTGACATGGGGCGACTACTATGGCCAGACCTTC.

V is TRBV7-2 and J is TRBJ1-3; D unclear. Trimming removed 3 bases at V and 2 bases at J, with 5 bases between. The CDR3 length is 13 residues. CDR1 and CDR2 (germline): SGHTA, FQGNSA. The chain's CDR3 is CASSFGPGNTIYF. DNA for the CDR3: TGTGCCAGCAGCTTTGGACCTGGAAACACCATATATTTT.

The V gene is TRBV7-9, the J gene TRBJ2-7; 8 bases map to TRBD1. In germline, CDR1 is SEHNR, CDR2 FQNEAQ (reference sequence). J was trimmed by 10 bases and V by 7 bases; bases with no gene match: 21. This CDR3 has 16 residues. The CDR3 loop reads CASTGTGFEEQYFQYV. The CDR3 DNA follows: TGTGCCAGCACCGGGACAGGTTTTGAGGAGCAGTATTTCCAGTACGTC.

Details on this clonotype: The germline gene is not matched at one end of the junction; a read error may be the cause. This chain connects TRBV15 to TRBJ2-1; TRBD2 matches at 9 bases. The DNA end lines up better with TRBJ2-7; the J call may be wrong. The germline gives CDR1 LNHNV, CDR2 YYDKDF (reference sequence). The CDR3 runs 16 residues. As DNA, the CDR3 is TGTGCCAGCAGCATTCAAAGCAGCGGGGGGAGCGATGAGCAGTACTTC. Protein sequence: CASSIQSSGGSDEQYF.

As for this clonotype: At one end, the junction sequence differs from germline, possibly due to a read error. The CDR3: CASSVRSGTQYGDTF. The CDR3 DNA sequence: TGTGCCAGCAGCGTAAGGTCAGGTACGCAGTATGGCGACACCTTC. The chain joins TRBV9 to TRBJ1-2; D gene ambiguous. The CDR3 extends over 15 amino acids. The germline V gene encodes CDR1 SGDLS and CDR2 YYNGEE.

The rearrangement links TRBV10-3 to TRBJ1-2; 7 bases fit TRBD1. Germline loops: CDR1 ENHRY, CDR2 SYGVKD. V lost 0 bases, J lost 3 bases, and 4 bases stayed unmatched. The CDR3 length is 15 residues. CDR3 DNA: TGTGCCATCAGTGAGTCGGGAGGGGGCGACTATGGCTACACCTTC. The encoded protein is CAISESGGGDYGYTF.

The table lists this clonotype with a count of one. V and J are TRBV7-9 and TRBJ1-2; possible D gene TRBD1, 5 bases. This CDR3 is 16 amino acids long. Between the trimmed V and J ends, which lost 3 bases and 5 bases, there was a span of 19 bases. CDR1 and CDR2 from the germline V gene are SEHNR and FQNEAQ (reference sequence). This CDR3 is CASSLEWDGMVYGYTF. The DNA of the CDR3 is TGTGCCAGCAGCTTGGAGTGGGACGGGATGGTATATGGCTACACCTTC.

This clonotype has a single count. The genes are TRBV6-2 or TRBV6-3 and TRBJ2-1; the D gene could be TRBD1 or TRBD2 (5 bases each). This CDR3 region has 12 residues. In germline, CDR1 is MNHEY, CDR2 SVGEGT. Between the trimmed V and J ends, which lost 6 bases and 10 bases, there was a span of 13 bases. The DNA for the CDR3 is TGTGCCAGCAGCTCGCCGGGACGGGAGCAGTTCTTC. Translating it yields CASSSPGREQFF.

A remark on this clonotype: Compared with germline, one end of the junction differs, possibly owing to a read error. The CDR3 protein is CAISEAAGEQINEKLFF. DNA for the CDR3: TGTGCCATCAGTGAGGCGGCAGGAGAACAAATTAATGAAAAACTGTTTTTT. The chain has TRBV2 and TRBJ1-4; D remains unclear. The CDR3 spans 17 residues. Germline V gene data show CDR1 as SNHLY and CDR2 as FYNNEI.

Note on this clonotype: A much larger clone is a single base away; this may be a read error. The CDR3 does not close with the conserved phenylalanine or tryptophan, likely indicating a read error. The rearrangement uses TRBV5-6 and TRBJ2-1; possibly TRBD1 or TRBD2 for D (5 bases each). The V end was cut by 4 bases, the J end by 2 bases, with 13 bases between. This CDR3 comprises 15 residues. Germline V gene sequence: CDR1 SGHDT, CDR2 YYEEEE. In DNA form, the CDR3 reads TGTGCCAGCAGCATGGAGAGGGGAGCCTACAATGAGCAGTTCTCC. As protein: CASSMERGAYNEQFS.

This clonotype has a single count. At one boundary the junction diverges from the germline segment, which might be a read error. The chain joins TRBV2 to TRBJ2-1, with D perhaps TRBD1 or TRBD2 (5 bases each). CDR3 length equals 13 residues. Germline loops: CDR1 SNHLY, CDR2 FYNNEI. CDR3 coding DNA: TGTGCCAGCGGGGACGGCCGCACCAATGCGCAGTTCTTT. The encoded protein is CASGDGRTNAQFF. Full variable domain (missing parts from reference TRBV2 and TRBJ2-1): EPEVTQTPSHQVTQMGQEVILRCVPISNHLYFYWYRQILGQKVEFLVSFYNNEISEKSEIFDDQFSVERPDGSNFTLKIRSTKLEDSAMYFCASGDGRTNAQFFGPGTRLTVL.

With regard to this clonotype: This CDR3 fails to terminate in the conserved phenylalanine or tryptophan, so it likely reflects a read error. The limits of the CDR3 on the DNA are not certain, so only TCRdb's listed CDR3 is given. This chain links TRBV3-1 with TRBJ2-1; the table calls TRBD1, which could not be checked here. Germline V gene lookup returns CDR1 LGHDT and CDR2 YNNKEL (reference sequence). The CDR3 sequence runs 15 residues, both termini included. This CDR3 is CASSLWVLGARDQAL.

This clonotype was seen repeatedly, ten times or more. The chain couples TRBV2 to TRBJ2-3; 10 bases match TRBD1. J gave up 4 bases and V 8 bases, and 3 bases lay outside the gene matches. The CDR3 totals 13 residues. Looked up from germline, CDR1 is SNHLY and CDR2 is FYNNEI. The CDR3 loop reads CASGDRGPDTQYF. The CDR3 region has the DNA TGTGCCAGCGGGGACAGGGGACCAGATACGCAGTATTTT.

The chain recombines TRBV7-2 with TRBJ2-1; D possibly matches TRBD1 or TRBD2 (5 bases each). Trimming shortened V by 5 bases and J by 16 bases, and 27 bases separated the two germline ends. Germline CDR1 reads SGHTA; CDR2 reads FQGNSA. This CDR3 is built from 15 residues. DNA for the CDR3: TGTGCCAGCAGCAAGACAGAGGGCTCCTATAATCAGTATTTCTTC. This translates into CASSKTEGSYNQYFF.

The V and J genes are TRBV7-9 and TRBJ1-5, with TRBD1 identical over 9 bases. CDR1 is SEHNR and CDR2 is FQNEAQ in the germline V gene (reference sequence). V lost 5 bases, J lost 5 bases, and 1 base stayed unmatched. There are 13 residues in the CDR3. DNA for the CDR3: TGTGCCAGCAGCGGGACAGGGCATCAGCCCCAGCATTTT. As protein: CASSGTGHQPQHF.

This clonotype has only a few counts. The rearrangement uses TRBV24-1 and TRBJ2-3; no definite D call. CDR3 length equals 14 residues. Trimming shortened V by 8 bases and J by 2 bases, and 13 bases separated the two germline ends. CDR1 is KGHDR and CDR2 is SFDVKD in the germline V gene. The CDR3 DNA is TGTGCCACCAAGGATGGGGTTATCACAGATACGCAGTATTTT. Its translation is CATKDGVITDTQYF.

The chain couples TRBV2 to TRBJ2-6, with 8 bases matching TRBD1. The germline V gene has CDR1 SNHLY and CDR2 FYNNEI. This CDR3 contains 16 residues. With V trimmed by 6 bases and J by 16 bases, 20 bases remained unmatched. The CDR3, as DNA: TGTGCCAGCAGCAGACAGGGGAGCTACGCCACAGATGCGCTGACTTTC. It yields the protein CASSRQGSYATDALTF.

The rearrangement uses TRBV11-3 and TRBJ1-2; D not certain. CDR3 length: 15 residues. Germline CDR1 and CDR2: SGHNT and YENEEA. Deletions cut 3 bases from V and 3 bases from J, with 14 bases between. The CDR3 loop is CASSFSGLADYGYTF. For the CDR3, the DNA is TGTGCCAGCAGCTTTAGCGGGTTGGCCGACTATGGCTACACCTTC.